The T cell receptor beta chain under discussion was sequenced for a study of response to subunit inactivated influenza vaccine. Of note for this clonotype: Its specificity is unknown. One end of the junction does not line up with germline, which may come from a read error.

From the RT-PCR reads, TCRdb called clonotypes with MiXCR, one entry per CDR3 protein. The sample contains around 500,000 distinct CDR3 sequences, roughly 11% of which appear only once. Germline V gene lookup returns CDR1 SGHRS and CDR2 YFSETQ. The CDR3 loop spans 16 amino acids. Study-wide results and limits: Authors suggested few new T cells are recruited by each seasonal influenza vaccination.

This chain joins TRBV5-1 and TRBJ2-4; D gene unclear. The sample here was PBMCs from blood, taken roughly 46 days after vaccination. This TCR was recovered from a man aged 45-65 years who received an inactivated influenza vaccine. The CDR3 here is CASSIRAVSAKNVQYF. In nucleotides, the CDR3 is TGCGCCAGCAGCATTAGAGCTGTCTCGGCCAAAAACGTTCAGTACTTC. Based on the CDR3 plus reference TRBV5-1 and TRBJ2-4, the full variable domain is KAGVTQTPRYLIKTRGQQVTLSCSPISGHRSVSWYQQTPGQGLQFLFEYFSETQRNKGNFPGRFSGRQFSNSRSEMNVSTLELGDSALYLCASSIRAVSAKNVQYFGAGTRLSVL.